This TCR beta chain was profiled in a study of cytomegalovirus exposure and HLA in healthy donors. The wider study: According to later analysis, the same platform produced the 120 validation and some 680 first-cohort repertoires.

General study findings and limits: Cytomegalovirus-associated status was assigned to 150 or so TCR beta chains. A classifier reportedly called cytomegalovirus status with high sensitivity and specificity.

As to this clone: Its antigen is not identified.

Here immunoSEQ multiplex PCR was the method, and the copy in TCRdb shows in-frame clones only, minus some. The table shows 150,000 to 200,000 clones, with roughly 83% occurring only once. Germline CDR1 and CDR2: LNHDA and SQIVND (reference sequence). The junction had 5 bases not matched to a gene; V was cut back by 3 bases and J by 0 bases. This CDR3 comprises 16 residues. The genes are TRBV19 and TRBJ1-1; TRBD1 matches 9 bases. The specimen sequenced was PBMCs. The sequence derives from a woman aged 18-29 years in good health and CMV-seronegative. CDR3 sequence: CASSIYRGRVNTEAFF. CDR3 DNA: TGTGCCAGTAGTATTTACAGGGGGCGTGTGAACACTGAAGCTTTCTTT.